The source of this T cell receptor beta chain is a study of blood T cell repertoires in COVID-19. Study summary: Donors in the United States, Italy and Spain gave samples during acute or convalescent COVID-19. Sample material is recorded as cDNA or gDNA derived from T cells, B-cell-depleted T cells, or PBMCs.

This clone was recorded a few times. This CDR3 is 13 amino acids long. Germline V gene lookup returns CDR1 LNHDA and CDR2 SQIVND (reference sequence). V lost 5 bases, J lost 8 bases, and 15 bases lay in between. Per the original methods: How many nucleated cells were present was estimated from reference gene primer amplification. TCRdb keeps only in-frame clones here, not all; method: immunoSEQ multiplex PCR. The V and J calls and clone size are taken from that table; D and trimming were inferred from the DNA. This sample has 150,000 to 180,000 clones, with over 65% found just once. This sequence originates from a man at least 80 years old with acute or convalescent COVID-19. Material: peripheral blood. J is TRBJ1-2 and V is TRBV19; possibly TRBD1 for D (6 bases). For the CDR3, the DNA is TGTGCCAGTAGTCCCGACCAGGGGAAGGGCTACACCTTC. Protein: CASSPDQGKGYTF.